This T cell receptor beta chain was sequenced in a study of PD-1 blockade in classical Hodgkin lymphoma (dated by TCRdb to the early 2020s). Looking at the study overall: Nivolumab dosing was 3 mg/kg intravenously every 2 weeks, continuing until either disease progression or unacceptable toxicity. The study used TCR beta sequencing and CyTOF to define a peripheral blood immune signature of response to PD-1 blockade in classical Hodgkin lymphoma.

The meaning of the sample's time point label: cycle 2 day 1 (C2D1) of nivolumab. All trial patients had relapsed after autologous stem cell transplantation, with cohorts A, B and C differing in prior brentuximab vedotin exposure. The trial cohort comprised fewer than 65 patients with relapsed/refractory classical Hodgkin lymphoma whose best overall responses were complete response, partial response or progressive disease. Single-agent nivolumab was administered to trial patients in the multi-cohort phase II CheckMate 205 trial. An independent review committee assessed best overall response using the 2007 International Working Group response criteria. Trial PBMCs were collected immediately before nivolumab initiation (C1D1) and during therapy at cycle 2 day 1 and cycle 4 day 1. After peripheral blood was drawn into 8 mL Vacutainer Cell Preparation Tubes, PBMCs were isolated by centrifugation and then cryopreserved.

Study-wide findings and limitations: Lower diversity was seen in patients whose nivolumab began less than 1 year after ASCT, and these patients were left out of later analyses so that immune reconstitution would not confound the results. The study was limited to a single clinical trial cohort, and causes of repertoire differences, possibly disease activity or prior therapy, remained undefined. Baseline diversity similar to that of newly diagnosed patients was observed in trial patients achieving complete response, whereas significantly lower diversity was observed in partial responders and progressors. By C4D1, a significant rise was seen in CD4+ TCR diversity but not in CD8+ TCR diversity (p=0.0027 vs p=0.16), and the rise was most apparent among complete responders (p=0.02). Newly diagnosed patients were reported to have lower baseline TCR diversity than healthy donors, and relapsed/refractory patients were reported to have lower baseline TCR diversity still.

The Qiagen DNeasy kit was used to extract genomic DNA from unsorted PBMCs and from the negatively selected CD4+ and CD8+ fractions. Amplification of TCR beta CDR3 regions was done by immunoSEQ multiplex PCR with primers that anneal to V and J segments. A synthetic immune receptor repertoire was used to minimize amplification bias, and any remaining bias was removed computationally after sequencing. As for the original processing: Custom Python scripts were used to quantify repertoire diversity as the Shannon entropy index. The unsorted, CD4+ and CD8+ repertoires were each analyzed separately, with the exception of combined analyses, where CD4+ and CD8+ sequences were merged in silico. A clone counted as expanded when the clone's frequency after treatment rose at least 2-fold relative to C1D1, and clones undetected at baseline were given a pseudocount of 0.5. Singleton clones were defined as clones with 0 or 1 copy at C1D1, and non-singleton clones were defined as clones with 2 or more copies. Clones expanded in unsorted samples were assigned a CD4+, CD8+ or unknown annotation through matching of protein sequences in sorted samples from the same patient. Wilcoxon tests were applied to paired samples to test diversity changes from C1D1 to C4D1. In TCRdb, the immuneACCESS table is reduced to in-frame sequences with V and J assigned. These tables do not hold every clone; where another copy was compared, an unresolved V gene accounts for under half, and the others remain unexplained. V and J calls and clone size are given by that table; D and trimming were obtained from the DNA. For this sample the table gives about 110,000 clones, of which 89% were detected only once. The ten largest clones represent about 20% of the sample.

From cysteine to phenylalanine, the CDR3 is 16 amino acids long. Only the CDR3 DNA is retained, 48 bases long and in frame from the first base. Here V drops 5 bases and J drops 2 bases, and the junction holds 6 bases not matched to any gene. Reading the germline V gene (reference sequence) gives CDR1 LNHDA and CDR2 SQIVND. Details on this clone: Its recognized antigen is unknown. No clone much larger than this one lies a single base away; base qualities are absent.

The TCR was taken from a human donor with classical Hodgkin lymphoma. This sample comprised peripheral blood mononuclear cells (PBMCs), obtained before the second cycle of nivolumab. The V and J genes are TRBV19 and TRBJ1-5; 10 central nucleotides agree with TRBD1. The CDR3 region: CASSLAGTGGNQPQHF. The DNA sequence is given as TGTGCCAGTAGTCTGGCCGGGACAGGGGGCAATCAGCCCCAGCATTTT. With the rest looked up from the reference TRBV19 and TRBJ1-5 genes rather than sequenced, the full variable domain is DGGITQSPKYLFRKEGQNVTLSCEQNLNHDAMYWYRQDPGQGLRLIYYSQIVNDFQKGDIAEGYSVSREKKESFPLTVTSAQKNPTAFYLCASSLAGTGGNQPQHFGDGTRLSIL.